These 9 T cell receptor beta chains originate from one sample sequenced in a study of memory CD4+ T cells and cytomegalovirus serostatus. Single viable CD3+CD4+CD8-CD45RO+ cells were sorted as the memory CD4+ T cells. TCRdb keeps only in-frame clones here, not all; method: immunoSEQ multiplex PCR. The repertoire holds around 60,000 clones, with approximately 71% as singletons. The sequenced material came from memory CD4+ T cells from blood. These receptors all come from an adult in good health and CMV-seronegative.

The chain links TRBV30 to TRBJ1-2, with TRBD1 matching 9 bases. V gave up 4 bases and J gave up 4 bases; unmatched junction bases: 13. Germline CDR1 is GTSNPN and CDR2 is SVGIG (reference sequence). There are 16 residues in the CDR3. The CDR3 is CAWTQAGGDRAYGYTF. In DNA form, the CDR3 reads TGTGCCTGGACCCAAGCGGGCGGGGACAGGGCCTATGGCTACACCTTC.

CDR3 in amino acids: CASSGGTDTQYF. As DNA, the CDR3 is TGTGCCAGTTCGGGAGGCACAGATACGCAGTATTTT. The rearrangement joins TRBV28 to TRBJ2-3; a weak D match, TRBD2 (6 bases). Trimming pared 9 bases from V and 1 base from J, leaving 8 bases between. CDR3 length: 12 residues. The germline CDR1 and CDR2 sequences are MDHEN and SYDVKM. Variable domain in full (rest from reference TRBV28 and TRBJ2-3): DVKVTQSSRYLVKRTGEKVFLECVQDMDHENMFWYRQDPGLGLRLIYFSYDVKMKEKGDIPEGYSVSREKKERFSLILESASTNQTSMYLCASSGGTDTQYFGPGTRLTVL.

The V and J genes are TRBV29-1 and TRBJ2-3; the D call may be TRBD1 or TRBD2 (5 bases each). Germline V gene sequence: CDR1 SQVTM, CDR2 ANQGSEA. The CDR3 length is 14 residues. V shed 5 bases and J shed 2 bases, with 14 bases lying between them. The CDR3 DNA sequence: TGCAGCGTTTCAAGAGGGGAAATCACAGATACGCAGTATTTT. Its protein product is CSVSRGEITDTQYF.

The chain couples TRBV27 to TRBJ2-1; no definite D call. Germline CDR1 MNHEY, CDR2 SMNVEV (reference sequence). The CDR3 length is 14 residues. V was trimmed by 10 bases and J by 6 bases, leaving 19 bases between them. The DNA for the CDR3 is TGTGCCACCGCGTTATACCGGGCACCCAATGAGCAGTTCTTC. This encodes CATALYRAPNEQFF.

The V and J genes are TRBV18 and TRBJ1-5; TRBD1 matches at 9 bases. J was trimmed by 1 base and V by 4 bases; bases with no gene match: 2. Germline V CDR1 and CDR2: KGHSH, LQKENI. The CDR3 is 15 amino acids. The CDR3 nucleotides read TGTGCCAGCTCACTCGGACAGGGGAGCAATCAGCCCCAGCATTTT. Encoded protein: CASSLGQGSNQPQHF.

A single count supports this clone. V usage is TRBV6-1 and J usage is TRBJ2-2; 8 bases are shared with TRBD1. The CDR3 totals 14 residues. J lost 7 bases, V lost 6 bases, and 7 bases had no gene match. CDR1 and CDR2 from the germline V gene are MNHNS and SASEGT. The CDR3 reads CASRRQGKGGELFF. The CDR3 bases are TGTGCCAGCAGACGACAGGGGAAGGGCGGGGAGCTGTTTTTT.

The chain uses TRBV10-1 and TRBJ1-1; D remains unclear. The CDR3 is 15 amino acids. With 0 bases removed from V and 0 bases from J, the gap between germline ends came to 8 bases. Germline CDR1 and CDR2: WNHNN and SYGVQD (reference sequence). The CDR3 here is CASSESESMNTEAFF. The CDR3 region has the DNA TGCGCCAGCAGTGAGTCGGAGAGTATGAACACTGAAGCTTTCTTT.

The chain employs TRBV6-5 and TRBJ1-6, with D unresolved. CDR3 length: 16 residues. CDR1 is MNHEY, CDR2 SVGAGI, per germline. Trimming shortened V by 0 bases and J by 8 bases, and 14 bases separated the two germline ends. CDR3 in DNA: TGTGCCAGCAGTTACTCTGCAGGCCTCGGGGATTCACCCCTCCACTTT. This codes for CASSYSAGLGDSPLHF.

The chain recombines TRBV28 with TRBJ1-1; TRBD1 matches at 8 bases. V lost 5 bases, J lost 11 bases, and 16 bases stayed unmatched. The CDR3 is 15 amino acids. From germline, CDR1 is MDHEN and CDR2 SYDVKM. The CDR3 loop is CASSPYAGQGSDAFF. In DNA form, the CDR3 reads TGTGCCAGCAGTCCCTACGCTGGACAGGGCAGTGATGCTTTCTTT. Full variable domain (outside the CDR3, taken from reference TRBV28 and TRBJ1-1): DVKVTQSSRYLVKRTGEKVFLECVQDMDHENMFWYRQDPGLGLRLIYFSYDVKMKEKGDIPEGYSVSREKKERFSLILESASTNQTSMYLCASSPYAGQGSDAFFGQGTRLTVV.